These T cell receptor beta chains were read from a single sample in a study of T cell responses to AZD1222 COVID-19 vaccine. TCRdb keeps only in-frame clones here, not all; method: immunoSEQ multiplex PCR. The sample holds some 150,000 clones, approximately 94% seen once. Sequencing was performed on peripheral blood, taken on day 0 of AZD1222 vaccination. These receptors came from an adult in good health. Each CDR3 is given with its conserved first and last residue. The D gene is left open where the match is weak. Size tells how often a clone was seen (once, few, many) or the class of an expanded clone, and some rows leave it out.

>-|TRBV2|TRBJ1-2|TRBD1
TGTGCCAGCAGTAAGAGAGCGACAGGGAGCGTCTATGGCTACACCTTC
CASSKRATGSVYGYTF
>-|TRBV20-1|TRBJ1-1|-
TGCAGTGCTAGTTCAGGGAGGACTGAAGCTTTCTTT
CSASSGRTEAFF
>-|TRBV5-1|TRBJ2-1|-
TGCGCCAGCAGCTCCGGACTACCCCAAGAGCAGTTCTTC
CASSSGLPQEQFF
>-|TRBV4-1|TRBJ1-1|-
TGCGCCAGCAGCCAACGGGCTTCGAACACTGAAGCTTTCTTT
CASSQRASNTEAFF
>-|TRBV7-9|TRBJ1-1|TRBD1
TGTGCCAGCAGCTTTGGACAGGGCCACACTGAAGCTTTCTTT
CASSFGQGHTEAFF
>-|TRBV6-5|TRBJ1-2|-
TGTGCCAGCGTCCTTACGGCGGGGTGGCCCTATGGCTACACCTTC
CASVLTAGWPYGYTF
>-|TRBV27|TRBJ2-1|TRBD2
TGTGCCAGCAGCCAACTCGGACTCGGACTAGCGGGAGGTGAGCAGTTCTTC
CASSQLGLGLAGGEQFF
>-|TRBV11-1|TRBJ2-7|-
TGTGCCAGCAGCCGCGGGGGCAGGGGGCCATCCTACGAGCAGTACTTC
CASSRGGRGPSYEQYF
>-|TRBV7-9|TRBJ2-2|-
TGTGCCAGCAGCAGTCCCGGTCCCGGGACGACGAACACCGGGGAGCTGTTTTTT
CASSSPGPGTTNTGELFF
>-|TRBV4-1|TRBJ2-1|-
TGCGCCAGCAGCCAAGTCTCCCGCAGTGTGAGGCACAATGAGCAGTTCTTC
CASSQVSRSVRHNEQFF
>-|TRBV3-1/TRBV3-2|TRBJ1-2|-
TGTGCCAGCAGCCAACCGGGGACCTTGCTCGGAGGTGGCTACACCTTC
CASSQPGTLLGGGYTF
>-|TRBV11-3|TRBJ1-1|-
TGTGCCAGCAGCTCCGGGGTGAACACTGAAGCTTTCTTT
CASSSGVNTEAFF
>-|TRBV10-3|TRBJ1-2|-
TGTGCCATCAGTGAGTCGACTAATTATCCGCAATTC
CAISESTNYPQF
>-|TRBV6-5|TRBJ1-1|-
TGTGCCAGCAGCCACCCCGACAGGAGGAACACTGAAGCTTTCTTT
CASSHPDRRNTEAFF
>-|TRBV19|TRBJ1-1|-
TGTGCCAGTAGTATGCTGACAGGAGGTGACACTGAAGCTTTCTTT
CASSMLTGGDTEAFF
>-|TRBV3-1/TRBV3-2|TRBJ1-6|-
TGTGCCAGCAGCCAAGGTGTTAGACAGAACTATAATTCACCCCTCCACTTT
CASSQGVRQNYNSPLHF
>-|TRBV12-3/TRBV12-4|TRBJ2-1|-
TGTGCCAGCAGTTTGGGGGGTTGGGAGCAGTTCTTC
CASSLGGWEQFF
>-|TRBV10-3|TRBJ1-5|TRBD1
TGTGCCTCCCGGGACAGTCTTTATAGCAATCAGCCCCAGCATTTT
CASRDSLYSNQPQHF
>-|TRBV5-1|TRBJ2-3|-
TGCGCCAGCAGCTTGATAAGCCCCACAGATACGCAGTATTTT
CASSLISPTDTQYF
>-|TRBV29-1|TRBJ1-2|-
TGCAGCGTTGTCGGGGGAAATGGCTACACCTTC
CSVVGGNGYTF
>once|TRBV5-1|TRBJ2-2|-
TGCGCCAGCAGCCCCGACAGAGGGGCCGGGGAGCTGTTTTTT
CASSPDRGAGELFF
>few|TRBV9|TRBJ1-3|-
TGTGCCAGCAGCGTAGCTCTCGGTACTGGAAACACCATATATTTT
CASSVALGTGNTIYF
>-|TRBV7-8|TRBJ2-7|TRBD2
TGTGCCAGCAGCTTCCCCCAGGGACTAGCGGGGACACCGTCCTACGAGCAGTACTTC
CASSFPQGLAGTPSYEQYF
>-|TRBV18|TRBJ1-1|-
TGTGCCAGCTCACCTCCGTCGGGGGCGAGGAACACTGAAGCTTTCTTT
CASSPPSGARNTEAFF
>-|TRBV27|TRBJ2-1|TRBD2
TGTGCCAGCAGTACGGGACTAGCGGGGCCTAATGAGCAGTTCTTC
CASSTGLAGPNEQFF
>-|TRBV27|TRBJ2-7|-
TGTGCCAGCAGTTTAATCGGGTTAAGTAACGACTACGAGCAGTACTTC
CASSLIGLSNDYEQYF
>-|TRBV7-9|TRBJ1-6|TRBD1
TGTGCCAGCAGATCCGGGACAGAAAGAAATTCACCCCTCCACTTT
CASRSGTERNSPLHF
>-|TRBV18|TRBJ1-5|-
TGTGCCAGCTCCTCGGGGGACAATCAGCCCCAGCATTTT
CASSSGDNQPQHF
>once|TRBV4-2|TRBJ1-1|-
TGTGCCAGCAGCCCGGGGGCCCTCTTATTGAACACTGAAGCTTTCTTT
CASSPGALLLNTEAFF
>medium-sized|TRBV24-1|TRBJ2-5|-
TGTGCCACCAGTGATACGACAGGCACTCGGGAGACCCAGTACTTC
CATSDTTGTRETQYF
>-|TRBV28|TRBJ2-3|-
TGTGCCAGCAGTTCGTACCCCGAGGACAGGTCGGGGACTAGCACAGATACGCAGTATTTT
CASSSYPEDRSGTSTDTQYF
>-|TRBV3-1/TRBV3-2|TRBJ1-2|-
TGTGCCAGCAGCCTGGGAAATTGGGGCTACACCTTC
CASSLGNWGYTF
>-|TRBV4-1|TRBJ2-3|TRBD2
TGCGCCAGCAGCGCTTACGGGGGGGGCAGCACAGATACGCAGTATTTT
CASSAYGGGSTDTQYF
>once|TRBV7-2|TRBJ1-5|TRBD1
TGTGCCAGCAGCTTAGGGACAGGGGAAAATCAGCCCCAGCATTTT
CASSLGTGENQPQHF
>once|TRBV12-3/TRBV12-4|TRBJ2-7|-
TGTGCCAGCAGTCCCACGGGGGCGAACCAGTACTTC
CASSPTGANQYF
>-|TRBV29-1|TRBJ2-3|TRBD1
TGCAGCGTTGCGACAGGGGACCCCACAGATACGCAGTATTTT
CSVATGDPTDTQYF
>-|TRBV4-1|TRBJ1-1|-
TGCGCCAGCAGCCAAGGAGGGACAAGGGGCACTGAAGCTTTCTTT
CASSQGGTRGTEAFF
>-|TRBV30|TRBJ1-1|-
TGTGCCTGGAGTACGATTAGACAGACGAACACTGAAGCTTTCTTT
CAWSTIRQTNTEAFF
>-|TRBV18|TRBJ1-6|-
TGTGCCAGCTCACCAATAGAGGGAGCGGATTCACCCCTCCACTTT
CASSPIEGADSPLHF
>-|TRBV24-1|TRBJ2-1|TRBD1
TGTGCCACCAGTGACCCCGGGACAGCGAAGGGCAATGAGCAGTTCTTC
CATSDPGTAKGNEQFF
>-|TRBV7-2|TRBJ2-2|-
TGTGCCAGCTCTGGGCCAGGGGCGATCACCGGGGAGCTGTTTTTT
CASSGPGAITGELFF
>-|TRBV24-1|TRBJ1-3|-
TGTGCCACCAGTGATCGATCGAGACCCTCTGGAAACACCATATATTTT
CATSDRSRPSGNTIYF
>-|TRBV19|TRBJ1-1|-
TGTGCCAGTAGTACTTTAGGGGGGTTGGACACTGAAGCTTTCTTT
CASSTLGGLDTEAFF